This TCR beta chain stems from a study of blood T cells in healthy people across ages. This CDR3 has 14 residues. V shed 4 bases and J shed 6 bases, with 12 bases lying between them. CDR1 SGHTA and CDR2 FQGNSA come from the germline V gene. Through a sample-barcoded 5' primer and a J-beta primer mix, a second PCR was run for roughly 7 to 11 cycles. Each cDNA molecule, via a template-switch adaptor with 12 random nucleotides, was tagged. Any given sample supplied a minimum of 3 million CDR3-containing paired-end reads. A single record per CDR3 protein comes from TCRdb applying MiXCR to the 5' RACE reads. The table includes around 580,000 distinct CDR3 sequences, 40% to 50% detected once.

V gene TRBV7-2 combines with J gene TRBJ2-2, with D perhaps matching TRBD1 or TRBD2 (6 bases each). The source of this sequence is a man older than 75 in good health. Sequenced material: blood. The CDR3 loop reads CASSWGRGPGELFF. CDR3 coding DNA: TGTGCCAGCAGCTGGGGGCGGGGACCCGGGGAGCTGTTTTTT.